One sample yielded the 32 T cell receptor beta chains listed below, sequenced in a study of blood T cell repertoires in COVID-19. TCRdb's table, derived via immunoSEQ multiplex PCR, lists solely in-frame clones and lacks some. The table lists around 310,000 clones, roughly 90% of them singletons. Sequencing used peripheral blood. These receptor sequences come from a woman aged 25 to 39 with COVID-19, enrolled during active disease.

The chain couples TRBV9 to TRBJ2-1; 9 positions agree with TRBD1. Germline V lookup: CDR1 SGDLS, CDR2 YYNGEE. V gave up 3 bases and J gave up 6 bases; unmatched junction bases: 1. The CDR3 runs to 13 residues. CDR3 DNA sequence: TGTGCCAGCAGCGGGACAGGGGCCAATGAGCAGTTCTTC. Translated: CASSGTGANEQFF.

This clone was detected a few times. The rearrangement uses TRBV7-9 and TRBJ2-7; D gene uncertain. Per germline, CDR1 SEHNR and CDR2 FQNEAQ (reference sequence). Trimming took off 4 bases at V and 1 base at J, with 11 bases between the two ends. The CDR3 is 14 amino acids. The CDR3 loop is CASSSLSQSYEQYF. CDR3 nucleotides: TGTGCCAGCAGCTCCCTTAGTCAATCCTACGAGCAGTACTTC.

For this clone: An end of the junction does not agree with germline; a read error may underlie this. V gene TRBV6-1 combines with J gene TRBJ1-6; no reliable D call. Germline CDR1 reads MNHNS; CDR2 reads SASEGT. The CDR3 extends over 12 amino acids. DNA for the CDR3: TGTGCCAGCAGTGAAGCCGGTCGGGGTCCGAGCTTT. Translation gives CASSEAGRGPSF.

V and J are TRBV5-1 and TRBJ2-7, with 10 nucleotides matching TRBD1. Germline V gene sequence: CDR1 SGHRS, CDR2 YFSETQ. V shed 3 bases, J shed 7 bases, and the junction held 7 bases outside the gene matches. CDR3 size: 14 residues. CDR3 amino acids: CASSSRQGAEEQYF. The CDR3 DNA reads TGCGCCAGCAGCTCCCGACAGGGGGCGGAAGAGCAGTACTTC.

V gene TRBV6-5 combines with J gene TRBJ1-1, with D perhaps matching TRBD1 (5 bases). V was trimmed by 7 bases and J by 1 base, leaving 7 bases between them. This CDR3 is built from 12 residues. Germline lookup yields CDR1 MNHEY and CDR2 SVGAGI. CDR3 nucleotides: TGTGCCAGCAAGGGGCAGAACACTGAAGCTTTCTTT. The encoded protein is CASKGQNTEAFF.

The CDR3 here is CASSSRNPGLAEETQYF. For the CDR3, the DNA is TGTGCCAGCAGCTCTCGGAACCCGGGACTAGCGGAAGAGACCCAGTACTTC. The rearrangement links TRBV5-6 to TRBJ2-5; 11 bases line up with TRBD2. This CDR3 is built from 17 residues. V was pared by 3 bases and J by 3 bases, with 10 bases of the junction left unmatched. The germline gives CDR1 SGHDT, CDR2 YYEEEE.

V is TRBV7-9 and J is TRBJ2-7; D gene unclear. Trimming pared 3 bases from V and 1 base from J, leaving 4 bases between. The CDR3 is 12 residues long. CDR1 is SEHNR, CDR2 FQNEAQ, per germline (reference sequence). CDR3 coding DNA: TGTGCCAGCAGCTTCCTGTCCTACGAGCAGTACTTC. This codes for CASSFLSYEQYF. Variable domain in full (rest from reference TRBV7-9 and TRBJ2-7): DTGVSQNPRHKITKRGQNVTFRCDPISEHNRLYWYRQTLGQGPEFLTYFQNEAQLEKSRLLSDRFSAERPKGSFSTLEIQRTEQGDSAMYLCASSFLSYEQYFGPGTRLTVT.

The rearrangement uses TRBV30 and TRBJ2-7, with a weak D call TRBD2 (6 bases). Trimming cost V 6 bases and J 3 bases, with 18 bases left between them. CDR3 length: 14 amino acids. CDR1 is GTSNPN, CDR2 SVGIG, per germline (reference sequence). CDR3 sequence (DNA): TGTGCCTGTTATCCGGGACTGGCAAGCTACGAGCAGTACTTC. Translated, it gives CACYPGLASYEQYF.

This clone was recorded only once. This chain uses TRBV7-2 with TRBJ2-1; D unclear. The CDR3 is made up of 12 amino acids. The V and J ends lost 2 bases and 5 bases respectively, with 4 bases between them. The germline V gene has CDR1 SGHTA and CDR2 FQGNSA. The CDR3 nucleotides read TGTGCCAGCAGCTTACTTGACAATGAGCAGTTCTTC. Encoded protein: CASSLLDNEQFF. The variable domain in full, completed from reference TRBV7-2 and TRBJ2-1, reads GAGVSQSPSNKVTEKGKDVELRCDPISGHTALYWYRQSLGQGLEFLIYFQGNSAPDKSGLPSDRFSAERTGGSVSTLTIQRTQQEDSAVYLCASSLLDNEQFFGPGTRLTVL.

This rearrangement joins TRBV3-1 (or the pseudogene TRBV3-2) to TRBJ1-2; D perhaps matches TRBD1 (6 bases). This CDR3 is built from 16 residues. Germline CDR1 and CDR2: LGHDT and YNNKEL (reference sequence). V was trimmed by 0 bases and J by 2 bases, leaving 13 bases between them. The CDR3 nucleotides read TGTGCCAGCAGCCAAGACGAGGGGGGGCCCAACTATGGCTACACCTTC. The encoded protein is CASSQDEGGPNYGYTF.

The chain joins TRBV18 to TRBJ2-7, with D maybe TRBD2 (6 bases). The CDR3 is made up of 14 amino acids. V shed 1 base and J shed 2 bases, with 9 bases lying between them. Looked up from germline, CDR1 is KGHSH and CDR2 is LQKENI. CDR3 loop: CASSPLADAYEQYF. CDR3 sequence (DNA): TGTGCCAGCTCACCACTAGCGGATGCCTACGAGCAGTACTTC.

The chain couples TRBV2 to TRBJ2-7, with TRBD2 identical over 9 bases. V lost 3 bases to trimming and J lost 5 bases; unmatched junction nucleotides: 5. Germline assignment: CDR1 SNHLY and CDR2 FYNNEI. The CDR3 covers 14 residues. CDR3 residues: CASSDRAGGHEQYF. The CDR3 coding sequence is TGTGCCAGCAGTGACCGAGCGGGAGGCCACGAGCAGTACTTC.

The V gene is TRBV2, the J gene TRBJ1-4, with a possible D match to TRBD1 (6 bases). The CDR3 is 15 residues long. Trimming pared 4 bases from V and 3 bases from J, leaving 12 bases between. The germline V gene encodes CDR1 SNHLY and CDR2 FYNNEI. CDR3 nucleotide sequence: TGTGCCAGCAGTGCGTACAGGGCGGCTAATGAAAAACTGTTTTTT. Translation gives CASSAYRAANEKLFF.

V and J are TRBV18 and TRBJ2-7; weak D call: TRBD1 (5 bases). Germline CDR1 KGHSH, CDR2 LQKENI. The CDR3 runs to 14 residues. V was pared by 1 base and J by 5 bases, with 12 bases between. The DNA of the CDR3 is TGTGCCAGCTCACCACGACAGAATCCCAACGAGCAGTACTTC. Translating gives CASSPRQNPNEQYF.

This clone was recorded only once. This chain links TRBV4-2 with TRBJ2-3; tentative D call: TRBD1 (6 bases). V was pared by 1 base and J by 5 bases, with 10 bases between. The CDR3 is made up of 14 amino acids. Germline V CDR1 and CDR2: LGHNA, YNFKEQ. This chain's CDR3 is CASSQGTGQDTQYF. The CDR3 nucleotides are TGTGCCAGCAGCCAAGGTACAGGGCAAGATACGCAGTATTTT.

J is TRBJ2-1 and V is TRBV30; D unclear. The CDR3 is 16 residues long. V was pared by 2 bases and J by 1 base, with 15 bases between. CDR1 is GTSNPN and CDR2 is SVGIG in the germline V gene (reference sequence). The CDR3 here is CAWSNPVPVSYNEQFF. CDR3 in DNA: TGTGCCTGGAGTAATCCTGTCCCCGTTTCCTACAATGAGCAGTTCTTC. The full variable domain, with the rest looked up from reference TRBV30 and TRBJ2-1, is SQTIHQWPATLVQPVGSPLSLECTVEGTSNPNLYWYRQAAGRGLQLLFYSVGIGQISSEVPQNLSASRPQDRQFILSSKKLLLSDSGFYLCAWSNPVPVSYNEQFFGPGTRLTVL.

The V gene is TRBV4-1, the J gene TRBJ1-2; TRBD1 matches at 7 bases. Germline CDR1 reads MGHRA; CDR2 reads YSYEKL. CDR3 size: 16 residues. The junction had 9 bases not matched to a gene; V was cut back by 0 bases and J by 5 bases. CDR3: CASSQEMGTAGYGYTF. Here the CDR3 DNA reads TGCGCCAGCAGCCAAGAAATGGGGACAGCCGGGTATGGCTACACCTTC.

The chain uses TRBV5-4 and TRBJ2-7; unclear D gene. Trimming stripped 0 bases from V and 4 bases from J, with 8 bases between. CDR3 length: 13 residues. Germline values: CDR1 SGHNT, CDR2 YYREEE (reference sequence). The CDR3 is CASSLDSPYEQYF. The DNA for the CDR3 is TGTGCCAGCAGCTTGGACAGCCCGTACGAGCAGTACTTC. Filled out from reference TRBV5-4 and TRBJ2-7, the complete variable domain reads ETGVTQSPTHLIKTRGQQVTLRCSSQSGHNTVSWYQQALGQGPQFIFQYYREEENGRGNFPPRFSGLQFPNYSSELNVNALELDDSALYLCASSLDSPYEQYFGPGTRLTVT.

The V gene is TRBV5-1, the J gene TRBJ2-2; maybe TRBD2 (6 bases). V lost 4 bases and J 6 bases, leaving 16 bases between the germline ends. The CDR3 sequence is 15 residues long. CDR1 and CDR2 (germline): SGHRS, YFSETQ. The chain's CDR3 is CASSLTRKVAGELFF. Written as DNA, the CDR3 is TGCGCCAGCAGCCTGACTAGGAAGGTTGCCGGGGAGCTGTTTTTT.

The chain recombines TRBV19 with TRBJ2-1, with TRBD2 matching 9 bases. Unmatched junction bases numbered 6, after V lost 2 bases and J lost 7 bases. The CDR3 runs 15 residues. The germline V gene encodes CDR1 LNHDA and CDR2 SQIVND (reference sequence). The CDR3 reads CASSITASGKNEQFF. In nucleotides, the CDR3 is TGTGCCAGTAGTATAACGGCTAGCGGGAAGAATGAGCAGTTCTTC.

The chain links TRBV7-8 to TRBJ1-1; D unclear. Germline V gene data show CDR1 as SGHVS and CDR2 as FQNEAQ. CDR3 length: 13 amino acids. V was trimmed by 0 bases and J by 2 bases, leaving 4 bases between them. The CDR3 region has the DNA TGTGCCAGCAGCTTAGCCACTAACACTGAAGCTTTCTTT. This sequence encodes CASSLATNTEAFF.

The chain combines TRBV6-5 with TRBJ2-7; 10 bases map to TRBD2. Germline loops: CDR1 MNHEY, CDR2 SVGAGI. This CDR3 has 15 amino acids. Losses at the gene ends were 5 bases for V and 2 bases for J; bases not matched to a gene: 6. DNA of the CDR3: TGTGCCAGCAGTCCCGGACTAGCGGAAACCTACGAGCAGTACTTC. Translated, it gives CASSPGLAETYEQYF.

As DNA, the CDR3 is TGTGCCAGCACCCCTGGAGCTAATAGAGGGTACGAGCAGTACTTC. Encoded protein: CASTPGANRGYEQYF. The J gene is TRBJ2-7, the V gene TRBV28, with TRBD2 as a possible D gene (5 bases). Germline lookup yields CDR1 MDHEN and CDR2 SYDVKM. The CDR3 runs 15 residues. Trimming removed 7 bases at V and 4 bases at J, with 20 bases between.

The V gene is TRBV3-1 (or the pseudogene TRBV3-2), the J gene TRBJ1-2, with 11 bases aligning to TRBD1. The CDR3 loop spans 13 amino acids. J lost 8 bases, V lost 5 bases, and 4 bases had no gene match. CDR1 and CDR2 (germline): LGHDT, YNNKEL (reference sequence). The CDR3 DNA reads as TGTGCCAGCAGCTGGGGACAGGGGGGAGGCTACACCTTC. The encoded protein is CASSWGQGGGYTF.

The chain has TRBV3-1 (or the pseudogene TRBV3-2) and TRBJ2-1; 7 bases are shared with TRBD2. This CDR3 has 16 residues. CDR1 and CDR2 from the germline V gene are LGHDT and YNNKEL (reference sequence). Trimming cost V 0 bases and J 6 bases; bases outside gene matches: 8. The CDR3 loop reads CASSQDVAGRGNEQFF. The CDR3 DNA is TGTGCCAGCAGCCAAGATGTGGCGGGGAGGGGCAATGAGCAGTTCTTC.

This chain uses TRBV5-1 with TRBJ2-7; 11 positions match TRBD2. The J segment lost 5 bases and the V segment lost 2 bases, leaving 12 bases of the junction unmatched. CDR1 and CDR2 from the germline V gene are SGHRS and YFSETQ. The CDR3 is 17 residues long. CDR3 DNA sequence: TGCGCCAGCAGCTTTGGGACTAGCGGCCCTAGAGCCCACGAGCAGTACTTC. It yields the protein CASSFGTSGPRAHEQYF.

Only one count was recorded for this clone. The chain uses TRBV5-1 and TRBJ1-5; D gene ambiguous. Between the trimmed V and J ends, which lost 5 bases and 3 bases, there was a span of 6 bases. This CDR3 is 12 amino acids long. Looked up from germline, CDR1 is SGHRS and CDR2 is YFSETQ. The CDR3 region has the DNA TGCGCCAGCAGTAGAATCAATCAGCCCCAGCATTTT. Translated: CASSRINQPQHF.

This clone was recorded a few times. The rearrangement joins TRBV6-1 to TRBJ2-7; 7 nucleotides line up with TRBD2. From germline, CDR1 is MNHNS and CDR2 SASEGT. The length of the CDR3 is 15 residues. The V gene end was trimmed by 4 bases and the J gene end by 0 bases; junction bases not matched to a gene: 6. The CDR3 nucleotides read TGTGCCAGCAGTGTAGCGGGTCCTAGCTCCTACGAGCAGTACTTC. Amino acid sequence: CASSVAGPSSYEQYF.

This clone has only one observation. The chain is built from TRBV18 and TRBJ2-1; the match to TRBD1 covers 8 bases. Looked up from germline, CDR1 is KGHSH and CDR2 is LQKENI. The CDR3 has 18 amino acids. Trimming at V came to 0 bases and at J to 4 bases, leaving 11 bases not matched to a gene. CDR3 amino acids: CASSPPKETGGWYNEQFF. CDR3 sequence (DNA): TGTGCCAGCTCACCACCGAAGGAAACAGGGGGATGGTACAATGAGCAGTTCTTC.

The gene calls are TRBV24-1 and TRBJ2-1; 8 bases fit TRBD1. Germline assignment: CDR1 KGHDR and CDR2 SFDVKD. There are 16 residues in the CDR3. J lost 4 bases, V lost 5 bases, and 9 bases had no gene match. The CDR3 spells CATSGGQGISYNEQFF. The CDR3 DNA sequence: TGTGCCACCAGTGGAGGACAGGGAATTTCGTACAATGAGCAGTTCTTC.

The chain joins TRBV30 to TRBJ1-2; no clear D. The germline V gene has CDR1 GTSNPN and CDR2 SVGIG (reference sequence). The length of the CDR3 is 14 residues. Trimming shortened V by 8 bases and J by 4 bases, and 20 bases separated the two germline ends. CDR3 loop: CALEGDRLLYGYTF. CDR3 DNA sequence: TGTGCCCTTGAGGGAGATAGGCTTCTCTATGGCTACACCTTC.

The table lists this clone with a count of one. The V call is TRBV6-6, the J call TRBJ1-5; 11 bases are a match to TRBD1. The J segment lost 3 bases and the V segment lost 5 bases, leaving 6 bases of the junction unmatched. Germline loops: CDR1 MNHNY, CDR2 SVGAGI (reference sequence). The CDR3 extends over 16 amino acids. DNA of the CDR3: TGTGCCAGCAGTCGGACAGGGGGCGCATCCAATCAGCCCCAGCATTTT. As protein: CASSRTGGASNQPQHF.